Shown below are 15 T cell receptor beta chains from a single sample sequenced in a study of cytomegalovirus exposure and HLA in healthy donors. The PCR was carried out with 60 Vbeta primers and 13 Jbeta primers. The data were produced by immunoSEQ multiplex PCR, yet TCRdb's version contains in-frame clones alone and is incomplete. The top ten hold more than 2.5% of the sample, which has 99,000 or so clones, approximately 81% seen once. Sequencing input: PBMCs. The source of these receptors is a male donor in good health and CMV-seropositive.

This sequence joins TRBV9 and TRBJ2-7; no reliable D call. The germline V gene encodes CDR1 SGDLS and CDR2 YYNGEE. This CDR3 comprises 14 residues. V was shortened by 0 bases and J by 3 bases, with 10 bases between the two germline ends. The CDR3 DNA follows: TGTGCCAGCAGCGTAGCTGGCAGTAACTACGAGCAGTACTTC. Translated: CASSVAGSNYEQYF.

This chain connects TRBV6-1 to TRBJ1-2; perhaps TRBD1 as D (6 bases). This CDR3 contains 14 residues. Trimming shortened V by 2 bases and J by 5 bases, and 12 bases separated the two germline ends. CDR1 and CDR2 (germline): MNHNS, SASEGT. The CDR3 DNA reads TGTGCCAGCAGTGAATTTGAGGGGGTGTATGGCTACACCTTC. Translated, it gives CASSEFEGVYGYTF.

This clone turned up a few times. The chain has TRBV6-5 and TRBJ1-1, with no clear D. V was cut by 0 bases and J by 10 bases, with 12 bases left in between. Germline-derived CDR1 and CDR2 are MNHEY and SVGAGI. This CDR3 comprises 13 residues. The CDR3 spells CASSYSPRRAAFF. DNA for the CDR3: TGTGCCAGCAGTTACTCGCCTAGGCGAGCAGCTTTCTTT.

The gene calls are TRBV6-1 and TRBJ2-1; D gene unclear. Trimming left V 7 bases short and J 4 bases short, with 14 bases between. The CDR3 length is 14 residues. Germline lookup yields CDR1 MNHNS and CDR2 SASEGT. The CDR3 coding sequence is TGTGCCAGCACCGAGACCACTATTTACAATGAGCAGTTCTTC. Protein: CASTETTIYNEQFF.

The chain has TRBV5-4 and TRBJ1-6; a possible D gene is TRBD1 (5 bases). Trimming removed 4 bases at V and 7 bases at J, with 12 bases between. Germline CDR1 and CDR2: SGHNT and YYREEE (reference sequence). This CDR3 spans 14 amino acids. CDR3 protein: CASSQTGGNSPLHF. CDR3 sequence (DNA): TGTGCCAGCAGCCAGACGGGGGGAAATTCACCCCTCCACTTT. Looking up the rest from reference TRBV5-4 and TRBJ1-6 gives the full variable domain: ETGVTQSPTHLIKTRGQQVTLRCSSQSGHNTVSWYQQALGQGPQFIFQYYREEENGRGNFPPRFSGLQFPNYSSELNVNALELDDSALYLCASSQTGGNSPLHFGNGTRLTVT.

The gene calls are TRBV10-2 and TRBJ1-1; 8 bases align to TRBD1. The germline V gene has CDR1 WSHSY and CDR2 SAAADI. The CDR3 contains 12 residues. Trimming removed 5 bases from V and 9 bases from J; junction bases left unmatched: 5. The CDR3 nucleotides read TGCGCCAGCAGTTCTGACAGGGGCCAAGCTTTCTTT. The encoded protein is CASSSDRGQAFF.

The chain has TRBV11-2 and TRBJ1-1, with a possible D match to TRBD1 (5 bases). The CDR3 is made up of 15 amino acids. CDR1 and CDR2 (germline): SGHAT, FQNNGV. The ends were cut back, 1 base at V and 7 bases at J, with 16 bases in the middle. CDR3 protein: CASSLGAGLIGEAFF. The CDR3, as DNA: TGTGCCAGCAGCTTAGGGGCAGGGTTGATCGGTGAAGCTTTCTTT. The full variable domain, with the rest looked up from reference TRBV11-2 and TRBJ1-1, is EAGVAQSPRYKIIEKRQSVAFWCNPISGHATLYWYQQILGQGPKLLIQFQNNGVVDDSQLPKDRFSAERLKGVDSTLKIQPAKLEDSAVYLCASSLGAGLIGEAFFGQGTRLTVV.

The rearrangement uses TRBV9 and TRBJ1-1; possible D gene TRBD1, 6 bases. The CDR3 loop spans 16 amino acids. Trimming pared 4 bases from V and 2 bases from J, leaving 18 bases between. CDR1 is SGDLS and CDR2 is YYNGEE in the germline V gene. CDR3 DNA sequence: TGTGCCAGCAGCCAAACGACAGGACGCGTAAACACTGAAGCTTTCTTT. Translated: CASSQTTGRVNTEAFF.

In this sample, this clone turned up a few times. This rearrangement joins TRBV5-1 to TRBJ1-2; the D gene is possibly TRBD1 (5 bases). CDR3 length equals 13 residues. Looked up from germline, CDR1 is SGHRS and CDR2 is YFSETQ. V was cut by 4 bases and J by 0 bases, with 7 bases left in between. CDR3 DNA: TGCGCCAGCAGCCCGACAGCTAACTATGGCTACACCTTC. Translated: CASSPTANYGYTF.

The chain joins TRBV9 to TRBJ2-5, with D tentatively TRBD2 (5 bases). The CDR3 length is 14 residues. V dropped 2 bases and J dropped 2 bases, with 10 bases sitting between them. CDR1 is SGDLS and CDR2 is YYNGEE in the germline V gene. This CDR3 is CASSVSVQQETQYF. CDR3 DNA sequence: TGTGCCAGCAGCGTTAGCGTTCAGCAAGAGACCCAGTACTTC.

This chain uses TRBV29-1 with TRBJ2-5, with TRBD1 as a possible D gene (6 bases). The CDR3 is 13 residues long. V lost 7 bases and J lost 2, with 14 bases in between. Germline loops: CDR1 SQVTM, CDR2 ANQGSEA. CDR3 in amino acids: CSADSQGQETQYF. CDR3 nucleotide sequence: TGCAGCGCCGACTCACAGGGACAAGAGACCCAGTACTTC. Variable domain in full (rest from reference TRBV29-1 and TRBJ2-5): SAVISQKPSRDICQRGTSLTIQCQVDSQVTMMFWYRQQPGQSLTLIATANQGSEATYESGFVIDKFPISRPNLTFSTLTVSNMSPEDSSIYLCSADSQGQETQYFGPGTRLLVL.

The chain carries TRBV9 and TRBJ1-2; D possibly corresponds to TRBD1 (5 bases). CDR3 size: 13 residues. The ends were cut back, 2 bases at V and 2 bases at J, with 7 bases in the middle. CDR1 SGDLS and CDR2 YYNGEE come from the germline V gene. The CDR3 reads CASSVQGNYGYTF. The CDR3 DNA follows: TGTGCCAGCAGCGTCCAGGGAAACTATGGCTACACCTTC. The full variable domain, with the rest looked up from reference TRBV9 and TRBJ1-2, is DSGVTQTPKHLITATGQRVTLRCSPRSGDLSVYWYQQSLDQGLQFLIQYYNGEERAKGNILERFSAQQFPDLHSELNLSSLELGDSALYFCASSVQGNYGYTFGSGTRLTVV.

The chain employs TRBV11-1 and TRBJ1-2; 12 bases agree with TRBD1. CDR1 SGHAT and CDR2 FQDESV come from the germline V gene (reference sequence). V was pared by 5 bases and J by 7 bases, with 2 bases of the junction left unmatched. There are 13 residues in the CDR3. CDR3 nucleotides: TGTGCCAGCAGCGGGACAGGGGGCAGTGGCTACACCTTC. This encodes CASSGTGGSGYTF.

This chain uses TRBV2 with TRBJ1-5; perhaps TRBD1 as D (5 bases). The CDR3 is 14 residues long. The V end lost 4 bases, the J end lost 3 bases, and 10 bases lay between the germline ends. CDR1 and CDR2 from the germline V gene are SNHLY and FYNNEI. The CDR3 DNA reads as TGTGCCAGCAGTGTCCCTGGGGCCAATCAGCCCCAGCATTTT. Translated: CASSVPGANQPQHF.

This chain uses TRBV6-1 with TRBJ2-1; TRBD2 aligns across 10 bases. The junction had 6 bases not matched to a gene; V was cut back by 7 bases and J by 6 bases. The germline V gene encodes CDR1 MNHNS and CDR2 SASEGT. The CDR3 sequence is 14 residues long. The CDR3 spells CASIPGLASNEQFF. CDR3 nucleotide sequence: TGTGCCAGCATCCCGGGACTAGCGAGCAATGAGCAGTTCTTC.